The 26 T cell receptor beta chains in this list originate from one sample, sequenced in a study of T cell changes during pregnancy in multiple sclerosis. Measured with immunoSEQ multiplex PCR; TCRdb has only the in-frame clones, and not every one. Here the sample spans 90,000 to 120,000 clones, approximately 92% being singletons. The sequencing used peripheral blood, collected in the second trimester of pregnancy. Every receptor here comes from a female donor with multiple sclerosis, enrolled in a pregnancy study.

As DNA, the CDR3 is TGTGCCAGCAGAGTGACGGGGGGGGTCAATGAGCAGTTCTTC. The encoded protein is CASRVTGGVNEQFF. V is TRBV2 and J is TRBJ2-1; TRBD2 matches 8 bases. V lost 6 bases and J lost 6; bases outside the gene matches: 7. This CDR3 is built from 14 residues. CDR1 and CDR2 from the germline V gene are SNHLY and FYNNEI.

The V gene is TRBV19, the J gene TRBJ1-5, with D perhaps TRBD1 (5 bases). V was cut by 6 bases and J by 4 bases, with 7 bases left in between. Per germline, CDR1 LNHDA and CDR2 SQIVND (reference sequence). The CDR3 consists of 12 residues. The CDR3, as DNA: TGTGCCAGTAGGGGGGGGAATCAGCCCCAGCATTTT. The encoded protein is CASRGGNQPQHF.

The rearrangement joins TRBV28 to TRBJ1-5; TRBD1 aligns across 7 bases. V dropped 3 bases and J dropped 5; count of bases not matched to a gene: 4. This CDR3 comprises 14 residues. Germline V gene sequence: CDR1 MDHEN, CDR2 SYDVKM. The CDR3 protein is CASSLTGRYQPQHF. CDR3 DNA sequence: TGTGCCAGCAGTTTGACAGGGAGGTATCAGCCCCAGCATTTT.

This chain uses TRBV11-3 with TRBJ2-1, with D possibly matching TRBD1 (6 bases). CDR3 length: 16 residues. Germline V gene lookup returns CDR1 SGHNT and CDR2 YENEEA. Trimming pared 5 bases from V and 0 bases from J, leaving 14 bases between. CDR3 coding DNA: TGTGCCAGCAGCCCCAGACAGGCCCGCTCCTACAATGAGCAGTTCTTC. It codes for CASSPRQARSYNEQFF. The variable domain in full, completed from reference TRBV11-3 and TRBJ2-1, reads EAGVVQSPRYKIIEKKQPVAFWCNPISGHNTLYWYLQNLGQGPELLIRYENEEAVDDSQLPKDRFSAERLKGVDSTLKIQPAELGDSAVYLCASSPRQARSYNEQFFGPGTRLTVL.

This chain uses TRBV19 with TRBJ2-1; TRBD2 matches at 10 bases. The CDR3 spans 17 residues. The germline gives CDR1 LNHDA, CDR2 SQIVND (reference sequence). V lost 7 bases and J lost 0; bases outside the gene matches: 9. Written as DNA, the CDR3 is TGTGCCAGTACCGTAGCGGGAGGCCCCTCCTCCTACAATGAGCAGTTCTTC. It translates to CASTVAGGPSSYNEQFF.

The chain combines TRBV7-9 with TRBJ2-5, with 9 bases aligning to TRBD1. Per germline, CDR1 SEHNR and CDR2 FQNEAQ (reference sequence). The CDR3 length is 16 residues. V was clipped by 5 bases and J by 1 base; unmatched bases: 8. CDR3 sequence: CASSPWTGEGQETQYF. The CDR3 region has the DNA TGTGCCAGCAGCCCCTGGACAGGGGAGGGCCAAGAGACCCAGTACTTC.

The CDR3 spells CASSRQQAGAEAFF. CDR3 bases: TGTGCCAGCAGCCGACAGCAGGCCGGCGCTGAAGCTTTCTTT. The chain has TRBV6-5 and TRBJ1-1, with a weak D call TRBD1 (5 bases). The CDR3 runs to 14 residues. Germline V CDR1 and CDR2: MNHEY, SVGAGI. Trimming removed 6 bases from V and 6 bases from J, with 17 bases in between.

This chain connects TRBV19 to TRBJ2-1; D possibly corresponds to TRBD2 (5 bases). Trimming left V 5 bases short and J 4 bases short, with 12 bases between. Per the germline V gene, CDR1 is LNHDA and CDR2 is SQIVND (reference sequence). The CDR3 has 14 amino acids. The CDR3 is CASSLGSAYNEQFF. The CDR3 DNA sequence: TGTGCCAGTAGTCTTGGTAGCGCATACAATGAGCAGTTCTTC.

The chain is built from TRBV6-1 and TRBJ2-7; D might be TRBD1 (5 bases). There are 16 residues in the CDR3. CDR1 and CDR2 from the germline V gene are MNHNS and SASEGT. The V and J ends lost 2 bases and 3 bases respectively, with 17 bases between them. The CDR3 bases are TGTGCCAGCAGTGAACAACGACGCAGGGCCATCTACGAGCAGTACTTC. Residues: CASSEQRRRAIYEQYF.

The V call is TRBV6-5, the J call TRBJ2-1; a possible D gene is TRBD2 (6 bases). CDR1 and CDR2 from the germline V gene are MNHEY and SVGAGI. This CDR3 is 13 amino acids long. The V and J ends lost 4 bases and 6 bases respectively, with 10 bases between them. The CDR3 protein is CASSSGLSNEQFF. The CDR3 DNA is TGTGCCAGCAGTTCGGGACTTAGCAATGAGCAGTTCTTC.

The CDR3 loop reads CASSLGDRQRYNEQFF. CDR3 nucleotides: TGCGCCAGCAGCTTGGGGGACAGACAAAGGTACAATGAGCAGTTCTTC. The chain is built from TRBV5-1 and TRBJ2-1; TRBD1 aligns across 7 bases. The germline gives CDR1 SGHRS, CDR2 YFSETQ. There are 16 residues in the CDR3. With 0 bases clipped from V and 4 bases from J, the junction kept 7 bases outside the gene matches.

This clone came up once. This chain uses TRBV18 with TRBJ2-5; 9 positions match TRBD1. Unmatched junction bases numbered 3, after V lost 1 base and J lost 0 bases. This CDR3 region has 16 residues. Per germline, CDR1 KGHSH and CDR2 LQKENI. Written as DNA, the CDR3 is TGTGCCAGCTCACCACTGACAGGGGGGTACCAAGAGACCCAGTACTTC. Translating it yields CASSPLTGGYQETQYF.

V and J are TRBV5-1 and TRBJ2-3; 16 positions match TRBD2. The V and J ends lost 5 bases and 2 bases, in that order; junction bases with no gene match: 5. This CDR3 is 17 amino acids long. The germline CDR1 and CDR2 sequences are SGHRS and YFSETQ. CDR3 DNA: TGCGCCAGCAGACTGGGACTAGCGGGAGGGGACACAGATACGCAGTATTTT. Translated, it gives CASRLGLAGGDTDTQYF. Full variable domain (rest looked up from reference TRBV5-1 and TRBJ2-3): KAGVTQTPRYLIKTRGQQVTLSCSPISGHRSVSWYQQTPGQGLQFLFEYFSETQRNKGNFPGRFSGRQFSNSRSEMNVSTLELGDSALYLCASRLGLAGGDTDTQYFGPGTRLTVL.

The rearrangement links TRBV7-3 to TRBJ2-1, with 16 bases that match TRBD2. The CDR3 sequence is 18 residues long. Germline CDR1 reads SGHTA; CDR2 reads FQGTGA. The J segment lost 7 bases and the V segment lost 8 bases, leaving 14 bases of the junction unmatched. Here the CDR3 DNA reads TGTGCCAGCCGAGGGGCGGGGACTAGCGGGAGGGCCCAAAATGAGCAGTTCTTC. This encodes CASRGAGTSGRAQNEQFF.

The chain is built from TRBV2 and TRBJ1-3; D perhaps matches TRBD1 (6 bases). Trimming took off 4 bases at V and 2 bases at J, with 12 bases between the two ends. This CDR3 comprises 15 residues. Looked up from germline, CDR1 is SNHLY and CDR2 is FYNNEI. The CDR3 DNA reads as TGTGCCAGCAGTGCCGTGCAGGGGCCTGGAAACACCATATATTTT. It translates to CASSAVQGPGNTIYF. Based on the CDR3 plus reference TRBV2 and TRBJ1-3, the full variable domain is EPEVTQTPSHQVTQMGQEVILRCVPISNHLYFYWYRQILGQKVEFLVSFYNNEISEKSEIFDDQFSVERPDGSNFTLKIRSTKLEDSAMYFCASSAVQGPGNTIYFGEGSWLTVV.

This clone was found once. The V gene is TRBV5-1, the J gene TRBJ2-7, with 8 bases matching TRBD1. Germline CDR1 reads SGHRS; CDR2 reads YFSETQ. The CDR3 has 14 residues. Trimming cost V 4 bases and J 1 base; bases outside gene matches: 4. CDR3 nucleotides: TGCGCCAGCAGCCCGGGACAGGTGTCCTACGAGCAGTACTTC. Its translation: CASSPGQVSYEQYF.

In this sample, this clone turned up once. This chain uses TRBV21-1 with TRBJ2-5; TRBD1 is the table's D call and was not checked against the DNA. TRBV21-1 is an annotated pseudogene. The CDR3 totals 17 residues. The CDR3 DNA reads TGTGCCAGCAGCAAGGAATGGCCAGGGGGCCTACAAGAGACCCAGTACTTC. Its translation: CASSKEWPGGLQETQYF.

V and J are TRBV28 and TRBJ2-7, with a tentative D call TRBD1 (6 bases). CDR1 is MDHEN, CDR2 SYDVKM, per germline. The CDR3 runs to 14 residues. V lost 1 base to trimming and J lost 6 bases, with 13 bases between them. The CDR3 sequence is CASSLYRDAAEQYF. The CDR3 DNA sequence: TGTGCCAGCAGTTTATACAGGGATGCGGCCGAGCAGTACTTC. Full variable domain (missing parts from reference TRBV28 and TRBJ2-7): DVKVTQSSRYLVKRTGEKVFLECVQDMDHENMFWYRQDPGLGLRLIYFSYDVKMKEKGDIPEGYSVSREKKERFSLILESASTNQTSMYLCASSLYRDAAEQYFGPGTRLTVT.

This clone appeared a single time. The V call is TRBV9, the J call TRBJ2-2; D uncertain. The CDR3 sequence is 12 residues long. Trimming took off 3 bases at V and 7 bases at J, with 7 bases between the two ends. Germline CDR1 and CDR2: SGDLS and YYNGEE. Here the CDR3 DNA reads TGTGCCAGCAGCGCCTCCCGCGGGGAGCTGTTTTTT. This sequence encodes CASSASRGELFF.

CDR3 loop: CSVVSLSADTQYF. In DNA, the CDR3 is TGCAGCGTTGTGAGTCTTAGCGCAGATACGCAGTATTTT. The chain links TRBV29-1 to TRBJ2-3; maybe TRBD2 (5 bases). The CDR3 runs 13 residues. CDR1 is SQVTM and CDR2 is ANQGSEA in the germline V gene. Trimming cost V 4 bases and J 4 bases, with 12 bases left between them.

The rearrangement joins TRBV6-4 to TRBJ2-1; 8 bases align to TRBD2. This CDR3 spans 16 amino acids. The V gene end was trimmed by 0 bases and the J gene end by 2 bases; junction bases not matched to a gene: 3. Germline V CDR1 and CDR2: MRHNA, SNTAGT. CDR3 in amino acids: CASSDSGRGAYNEQFF. CDR3 in DNA: TGTGCCAGCAGTGACTCGGGGCGGGGGGCCTACAATGAGCAGTTCTTC.

The chain joins TRBV2 to TRBJ2-3, with 10 positions matching TRBD1. CDR3 length: 13 residues. With V trimmed by 3 bases and J by 14 bases, 8 bases remained unmatched. Germline CDR1 is SNHLY and CDR2 is FYNNEI. CDR3 bases: TGTGCCAGCAGTGATAGGGGGACAGGGGTGTGGTATTTT. Its translation: CASSDRGTGVWYF.

This clone came up once. This chain joins TRBV19 and TRBJ2-3; no reliable D call. The CDR3 extends over 11 amino acids. Trimming shortened V by 3 bases and J by 5 bases, and 3 bases separated the two germline ends. CDR1 is LNHDA, CDR2 SQIVND, per germline (reference sequence). DNA of the CDR3: TGTGCCAGTAGTATCGGAGATACGCAGTATTTT. Protein sequence: CASSIGDTQYF.

J is TRBJ2-7 and V is TRBV28, with 9 bases identical to TRBD1. Trimming removed 5 bases from V and 2 bases from J; junction bases left unmatched: 4. Germline assignment: CDR1 MDHEN and CDR2 SYDVKM. CDR3 length: 14 residues. The CDR3 DNA reads as TGTGCCAGCAGTCCCGGGACAGGGACCTACGAGCAGTACTTC. Encoded protein: CASSPGTGTYEQYF.

This clone has a handful of counts. This rearrangement joins TRBV28 to TRBJ2-2; D gene uncertain. The CDR3 is made up of 13 amino acids. V was shortened by 6 bases and J by 8 bases, with 13 bases between the two germline ends. Germline V gives CDR1 MDHEN, CDR2 SYDVKM. The CDR3 loop reads CASRAASLGELFF. The CDR3 coding sequence is TGTGCCAGCAGGGCTGCCTCCTTGGGGGAGCTGTTTTTT.

This clone was observed a single time. V and J are TRBV30 and TRBJ1-5, with TRBD1 matching over 7 bases. The CDR3 has 16 amino acids. The germline V gene encodes CDR1 GTSNPN and CDR2 SVGIG (reference sequence). The junction had 11 bases not matched to a gene; V was cut back by 2 bases and J by 4 bases. The CDR3 DNA sequence: TGTGCCTGGAGTTCTACCGGGACAGTACCTAATCAGCCCCAGCATTTT. Translation gives CAWSSTGTVPNQPQHF.